What follows are 20 T cell receptor beta chains derived from one specimen sequenced in a study of T cell repertoires in cytomegalovirus infection. The antigens of these receptors remain unknown. TCRdb fed the reads into MiXCR, producing one record per CDR3 protein. The sample holds fewer than 350,000 distinct CDR3 sequences, 25% to 35% seen once. The sample consisted of cultured PBMCs, taken from culture after CMV antigen stimulation. These receptors were obtained from a human donor in good health (CMV status not recorded). Some clones in this sample may be carry-over from other donors' samples.

The chain employs TRBV3-1 and TRBJ1-5; possibly TRBD1 for D (6 bases). V dropped 5 bases and J dropped 7 bases, with 12 bases sitting between them. Germline V lookup: CDR1 LGHDT, CDR2 YNNKEL (reference sequence). This CDR3 is built from 13 residues. The CDR3 protein is CASSFGQSQPQHF. The CDR3 DNA follows: TGTGCCAGCAGCTTCGGACAGTCACAGCCCCAGCATTTT.

This clonotype was recorded a few times. V and J are TRBV19 and TRBJ1-1, with 7 bases fitting TRBD1. From germline, CDR1 is LNHDA and CDR2 SQIVND (reference sequence). The V and J ends lost 7 bases and 4 bases, in that order; junction bases with no gene match: 6. This CDR3 is built from 13 residues. CDR3 bases: TGTGCCAGTATCCGGACAGGCTCCACTGAAGCTTTCTTT. It translates to CASIRTGSTEAFF.

The chain employs TRBV2 and TRBJ1-1, with unresolved D. The CDR3 runs to 13 residues. CDR1 is SNHLY, CDR2 FYNNEI, per germline. Between the trimmed V and J ends, which lost 10 bases and 1 base, there was a span of 13 bases. The CDR3 nucleotides are TGTGCCACCCAAGGGCCCCAGAACACTGAAGCTTTCTTT. Protein sequence: CATQGPQNTEAFF.

This clonotype has a handful of counts. One end of the junction does not line up with germline, which may come from a read error. The chain combines TRBV27 with TRBJ1-1, with 8 bases that match TRBD1. CDR1 and CDR2 (germline): MNHEY, SMNVEV (reference sequence). The length of the CDR3 is 14 residues. CDR3 residues: CASSSVRGLGEPFF. CDR3 coding DNA: TGTGCCAGCAGTTCCGTCAGGGGGCTAGGTGAACCTTTCTTT.

This clonotype was seen a few times. This chain uses TRBV20-1 with TRBJ1-4, with 7 bases that match TRBD1. V shed 2 bases, J shed 11 bases, and the junction held 5 bases outside the gene matches. Germline V CDR1 and CDR2: DFQATT, SNEGSKA (reference sequence). This CDR3 is built from 12 residues. CDR3 in amino acids: CSARRTGRKLFF. The CDR3 DNA reads as TGCAGTGCTAGAAGGACAGGAAGGAAACTGTTTTTT.

In regard to this clonotype: A far more abundant clone sits one base away, making this likely a read error. It is likely a read error, because the conserved phenylalanine at the end of the CDR3 is missing. The chain uses TRBV7-3 and TRBJ2-1, with 8 bases that match TRBD2. CDR3 length equals 15 residues. CDR1 is SGHTA and CDR2 is FQGTGA in the germline V gene. The V segment lost 5 bases and the J segment 0 bases; nucleotides outside the gene matches: 3. The chain's CDR3 is CASSLAGSSYNEQFS. CDR3 nucleotide sequence: TGTGCCAGCAGCCTAGCGGGTAGCTCCTACAATGAGCAGTTCTCC.

V and J are TRBV28 and TRBJ2-7; D may be TRBD2 (6 bases). V was shortened by 4 bases and J by 5 bases, with 15 bases between the two germline ends. The CDR3 has 14 residues. Germline CDR1 and CDR2: MDHEN and SYDVKM. CDR3 residues: CASSSFSGPNEQYF. CDR3 nucleotide sequence: TGTGCCAGCAGTTCCTTTAGCGGTCCCAACGAGCAGTACTTC.

This chain connects TRBV11-2 to TRBJ2-1; 11 nucleotides match TRBD2. The CDR3 is 14 residues long. The V segment lost 7 bases and the J segment 9 bases; nucleotides outside the gene matches: 8. Germline CDR1 reads SGHAT; CDR2 reads FQNNGV. The CDR3 region has the DNA TGTGCCAGCAAACTAGCGGGGGTGCTGATTGAGCAGTTCTTC. Translation gives CASKLAGVLIEQFF.

The chain combines TRBV5-4 with TRBJ2-5, with D possibly being TRBD2 (5 bases). Germline-derived CDR1 and CDR2 are SGHNT and YYREEE (reference sequence). The CDR3 contains 17 residues. Trimming stripped 4 bases from V and 4 bases from J, with 23 bases between. As DNA, the CDR3 is TGTGCCAGCAGCGCTAGCTCAACCATCCATCCAAGAGAGACCCAGTACTTC. Its protein product is CASSASSTIHPRETQYF. The variable domain in full, with the rest retrieved from reference TRBV5-4 and TRBJ2-5, is ETGVTQSPTHLIKTRGQQVTLRCSSQSGHNTVSWYQQALGQGPQFIFQYYREEENGRGNFPPRFSGLQFPNYSSELNVNALELDDSALYLCASSASSTIHPRETQYFGPGTRLLVL.

This clonotype was detected ten times or more. The chain has TRBV20-1 and TRBJ1-5; D is unresolved. V was shortened by 1 base and J by 7 bases, with 11 bases between the two germline ends. Germline values: CDR1 DFQATT, CDR2 SNEGSKA (reference sequence). This CDR3 spans 13 amino acids. The CDR3 loop reads CSARAGWRQPQHF. The CDR3 region has the DNA TGCAGTGCTAGAGCGGGGTGGAGGCAGCCCCAGCATTTT.

This clonotype was detected a few times. The chain employs TRBV19 and TRBJ1-5; possibly TRBD1 for D (6 bases). The CDR3 contains 16 residues. Trimming removed 5 bases at V and 3 bases at J, with 17 bases between. CDR1 LNHDA and CDR2 SQIVND come from the germline V gene (reference sequence). Written as DNA, the CDR3 is TGTGCCAGTAGTGGTCGCGAACAGGGTTACAATCAGCCCCAGCATTTT. This encodes CASSGREQGYNQPQHF.

V usage is TRBV6-5 and J usage is TRBJ2-7; 10 nucleotides align to TRBD1. Unmatched junction bases numbered 11, after V lost 2 bases and J lost 7 bases. This CDR3 has 16 amino acids. CDR1 and CDR2 (germline): MNHEY, SVGAGI. CDR3 coding DNA: TGTGCCAGCAGTTACGCCTCCGGGACAGGGGCAAGGGAGCAGTACTTC. Amino acids: CASSYASGTGAREQYF.

The V call is TRBV12-3 or TRBV12-4, the J call TRBJ2-3; TRBD2 agrees at 7 bases. The CDR3 runs to 15 residues. With 3 bases clipped from V and 4 bases from J, the junction kept 7 bases outside the gene matches. The CDR3 sequence: CASSFMAGVADTQYF. The CDR3 coding sequence is TGTGCCAGCAGTTTTATGGCGGGAGTTGCAGATACGCAGTATTTT.

Only a few counts were recorded for this clonotype. The gene calls are TRBV6-6 and TRBJ2-2; D not resolved. The V gene's germline CDR1 is MNHNY and CDR2 SVGAGI (reference sequence). This CDR3 is built from 15 residues. Trimming pared 7 bases from V and 0 bases from J, leaving 12 bases between. The CDR3 bases are TGTGCCAGCAATCTCGTGGTCGCGAACACCGGGGAGCTGTTTTTT. This gives the protein CASNLVVANTGELFF.

This clonotype was seen more than once but under ten times. The CDR3 reads CASSLEVGNEQFF. The CDR3 DNA sequence: TGTGCCAGCAGCTTAGAAGTGGGCAATGAGCAGTTCTTC. This chain connects TRBV7-2 to TRBJ2-1; no clear D. This CDR3 contains 13 residues. Trimming removed 1 base at V and 6 bases at J, with 7 bases between. Germline CDR1 reads SGHTA; CDR2 reads FQGNSA.

The rearrangement joins TRBV10-3 to TRBJ2-5; TRBD1 aligns across 10 bases. The V gene's germline CDR1 is ENHRY and CDR2 SYGVKD. CDR3 length: 14 amino acids. The trim removed 7 bases at V and 4 bases at J, leaving 6 bases unmatched. The CDR3 sequence is CAIKETGGAETQYF. In nucleotides, the CDR3 is TGTGCCATCAAGGAGACAGGGGGCGCAGAGACCCAGTACTTC.

The V and J genes are TRBV6-5 and TRBJ2-1; unclear D gene. V was cut by 7 bases and J by 1 base, with 20 bases left in between. The CDR3 extends over 17 amino acids. Germline loops: CDR1 MNHEY, CDR2 SVGAGI. CDR3 sequence: CASTKGTGRPSYNEQFF. As DNA, the CDR3 is TGTGCCAGCACCAAGGGTACTGGGCGGCCGTCCTACAATGAGCAGTTCTTC.

This sequence joins TRBV12-3 or TRBV12-4 and TRBJ1-2; 11 nucleotides match TRBD1. V was clipped by 4 bases and J by 0 bases; unmatched bases: 13. This CDR3 contains 19 residues. The CDR3 protein is CASSSLPGQGAGANYGYTF. The CDR3, as DNA: TGTGCCAGCAGTTCTTTACCTGGACAGGGGGCGGGAGCTAACTATGGCTACACCTTC.

This clonotype showed up many times. The chain joins TRBV7-2 to TRBJ1-1; D not certain. Germline-derived CDR1 and CDR2 are SGHTA and FQGNSA. V was clipped by 1 base and J by 8 bases, with 14 bases between them. CDR3 length: 14 amino acids. The CDR3 region is CASSLVVQQVEAFF. DNA for the CDR3: TGTGCCAGCAGCTTAGTGGTACAGCAAGTGGAAGCTTTCTTT.

The chain couples TRBV27 to TRBJ1-2; TRBD1 matches 7 bases. The CDR3 is 16 residues long. J was trimmed by 4 bases and V by 0 bases; bases with no gene match: 8. Per the germline V gene, CDR1 is MNHEY and CDR2 is SMNVEV (reference sequence). The CDR3 coding sequence is TGTGCCAGCAGTTTATCGAAGGGGGCGAGCGGCTATGGCTACACCTTC. Encoded protein: CASSLSKGASGYGYTF.